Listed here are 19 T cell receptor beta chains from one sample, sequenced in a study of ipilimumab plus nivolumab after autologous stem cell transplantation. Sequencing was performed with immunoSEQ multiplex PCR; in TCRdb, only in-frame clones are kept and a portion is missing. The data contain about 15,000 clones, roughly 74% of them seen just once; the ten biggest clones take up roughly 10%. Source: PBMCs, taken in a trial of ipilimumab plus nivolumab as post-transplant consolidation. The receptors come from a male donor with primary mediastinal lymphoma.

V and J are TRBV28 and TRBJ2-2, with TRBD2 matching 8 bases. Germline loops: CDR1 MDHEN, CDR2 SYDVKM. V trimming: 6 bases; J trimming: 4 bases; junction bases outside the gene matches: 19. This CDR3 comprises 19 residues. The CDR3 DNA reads TGTGCCAGCAGCAGCACTAAGGTTATCAGCGGGGGTTCCACCGGGGAGCTGTTTTTT. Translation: CASSSTKVISGGSTGELFF.

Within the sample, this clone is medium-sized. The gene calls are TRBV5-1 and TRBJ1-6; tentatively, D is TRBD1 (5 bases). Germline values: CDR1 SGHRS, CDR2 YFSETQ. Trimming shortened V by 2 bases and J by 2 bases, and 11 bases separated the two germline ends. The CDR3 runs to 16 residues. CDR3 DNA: TGCGCCAGCAGCTTTGAGTCGGGGGCCTATAATTCACCCCTCCACTTT. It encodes CASSFESGAYNSPLHF.

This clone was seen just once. This chain's CDR3 is CASSDWGLEAFF. Here the CDR3 DNA reads TGTGCCAGCAGTGATTGGGGACTTGAAGCTTTCTTT. The J gene is TRBJ1-1, the V gene TRBV6-1; weak D call: TRBD1 (5 bases). The ends were cut back, 3 bases at V and 7 bases at J, with 9 bases in the middle. Germline V gives CDR1 MNHNS, CDR2 SASEGT. CDR3 length: 12 amino acids.

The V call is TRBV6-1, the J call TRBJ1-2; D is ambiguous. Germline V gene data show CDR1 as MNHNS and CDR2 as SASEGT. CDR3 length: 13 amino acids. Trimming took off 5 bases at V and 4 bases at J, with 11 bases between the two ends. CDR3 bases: TGTGCCAGCAGTACAAATTCTGGCTATGGCTACACCTTC. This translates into CASSTNSGYGYTF.

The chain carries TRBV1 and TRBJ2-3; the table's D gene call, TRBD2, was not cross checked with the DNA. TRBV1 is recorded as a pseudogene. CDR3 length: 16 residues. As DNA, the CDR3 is TGCACCAGCAGCCGGGCGACTAGCGGGAGCACAGATACGCAGTATTTT. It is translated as CTSSRATSGSTDTQYF.

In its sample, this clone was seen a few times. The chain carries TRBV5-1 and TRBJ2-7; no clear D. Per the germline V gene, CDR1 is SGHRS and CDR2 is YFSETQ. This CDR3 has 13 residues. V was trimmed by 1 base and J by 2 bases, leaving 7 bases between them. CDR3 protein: CASSLYMTYEQYF. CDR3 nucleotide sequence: TGCGCCAGCAGCTTGTACATGACCTACGAGCAGTACTTC.

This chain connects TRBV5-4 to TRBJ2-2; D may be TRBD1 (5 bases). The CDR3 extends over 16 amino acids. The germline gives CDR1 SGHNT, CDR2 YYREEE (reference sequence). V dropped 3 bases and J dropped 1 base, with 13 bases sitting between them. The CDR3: CASSSGHPMNTGELFF. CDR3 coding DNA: TGTGCCAGCAGCTCCGGACATCCAATGAACACCGGGGAGCTGTTTTTT.

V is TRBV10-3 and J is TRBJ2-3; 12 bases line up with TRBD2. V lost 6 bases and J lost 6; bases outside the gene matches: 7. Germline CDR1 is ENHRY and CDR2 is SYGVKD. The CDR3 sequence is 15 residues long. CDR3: CAIRGTSGRGDTQYF. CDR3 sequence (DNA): TGTGCCATCAGGGGGACTAGCGGGCGCGGGGATACGCAGTATTTT.

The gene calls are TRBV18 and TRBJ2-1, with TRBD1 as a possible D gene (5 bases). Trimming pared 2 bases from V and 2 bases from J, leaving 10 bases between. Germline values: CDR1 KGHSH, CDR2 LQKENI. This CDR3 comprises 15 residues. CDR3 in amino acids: CASSPGLGPYNEQFF. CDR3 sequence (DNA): TGTGCCAGCTCACCAGGTCTGGGGCCCTACAATGAGCAGTTCTTC.

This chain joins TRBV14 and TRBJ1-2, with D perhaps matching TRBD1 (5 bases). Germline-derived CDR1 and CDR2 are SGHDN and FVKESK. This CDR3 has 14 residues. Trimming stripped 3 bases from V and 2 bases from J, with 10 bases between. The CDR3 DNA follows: TGTGCCAGCAGCCAGTGGGGGGGGAACTATGGCTACACCTTC. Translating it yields CASSQWGGNYGYTF.

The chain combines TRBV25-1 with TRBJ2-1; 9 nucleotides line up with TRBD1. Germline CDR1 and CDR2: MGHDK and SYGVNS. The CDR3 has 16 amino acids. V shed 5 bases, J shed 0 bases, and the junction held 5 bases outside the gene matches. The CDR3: CASSSRDRASYNEQFF. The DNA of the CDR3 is TGTGCCAGCAGTTCTCGGGACAGGGCCTCCTACAATGAGCAGTTCTTC.

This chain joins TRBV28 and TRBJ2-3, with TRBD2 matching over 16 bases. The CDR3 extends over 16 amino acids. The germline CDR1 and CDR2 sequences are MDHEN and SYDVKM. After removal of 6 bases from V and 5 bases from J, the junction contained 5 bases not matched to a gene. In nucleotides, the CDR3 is TGTGCCAGCAGATCCGGGACTAGCGGGAGGGGAGATACGCAGTATTTT. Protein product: CASRSGTSGRGDTQYF.

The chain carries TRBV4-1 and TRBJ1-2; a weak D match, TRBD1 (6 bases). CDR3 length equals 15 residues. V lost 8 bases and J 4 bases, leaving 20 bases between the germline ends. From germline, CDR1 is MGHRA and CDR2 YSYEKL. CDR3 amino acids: CASARSMGGSYGYTF. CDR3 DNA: TGCGCCAGCGCGCGTAGCATGGGGGGCAGCTATGGCTACACCTTC.

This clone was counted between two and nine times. The CDR3 nucleotides are TGTGCCAGCAGCGGGTTAGCGGGGGGGCTGGGAGATACGCAGTATTTT. Amino acid sequence: CASSGLAGGLGDTQYF. The rearrangement links TRBV5-6 to TRBJ2-3; 11 bases are a match to TRBD2. The ends lost 4 bases at V and 5 bases at J; junction bases unmatched: 9. The CDR3 is 16 residues long. Germline loops: CDR1 SGHDT, CDR2 YYEEEE.

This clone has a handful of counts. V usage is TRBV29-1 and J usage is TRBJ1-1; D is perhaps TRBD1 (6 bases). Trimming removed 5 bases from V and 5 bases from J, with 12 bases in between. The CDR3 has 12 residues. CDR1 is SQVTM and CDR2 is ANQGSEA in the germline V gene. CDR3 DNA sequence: TGCAGCGTTCAACAAACAGGGACTGAAGCTTTCTTT. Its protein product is CSVQQTGTEAFF. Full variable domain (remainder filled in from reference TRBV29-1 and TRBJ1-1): SAVISQKPSRDICQRGTSLTIQCQVDSQVTMMFWYRQQPGQSLTLIATANQGSEATYESGFVIDKFPISRPNLTFSTLTVSNMSPEDSSIYLCSVQQTGTEAFFGQGTRLTVV.

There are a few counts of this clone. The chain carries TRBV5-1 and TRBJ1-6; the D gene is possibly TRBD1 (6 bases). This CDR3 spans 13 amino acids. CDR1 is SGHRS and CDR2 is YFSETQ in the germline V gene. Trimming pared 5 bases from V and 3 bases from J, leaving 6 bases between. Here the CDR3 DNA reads TGCGCCAGCAGGGACAGCTATAATTCACCCCTCCACTTT. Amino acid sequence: CASRDSYNSPLHF.

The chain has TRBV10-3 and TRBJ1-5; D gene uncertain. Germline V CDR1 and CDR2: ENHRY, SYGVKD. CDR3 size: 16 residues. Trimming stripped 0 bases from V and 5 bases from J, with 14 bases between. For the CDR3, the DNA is TGTGCCATCAGTGAGTCGGTAGGGATCGGCGATCAGCCCCAGCATTTT. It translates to CAISESVGIGDQPQHF.

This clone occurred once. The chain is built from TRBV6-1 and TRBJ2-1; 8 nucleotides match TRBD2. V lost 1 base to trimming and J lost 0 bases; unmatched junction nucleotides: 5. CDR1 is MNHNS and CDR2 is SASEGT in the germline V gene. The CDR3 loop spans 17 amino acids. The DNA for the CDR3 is TGTGCCAGCAGTGAAGACGGCGGGGGGTTCTCCTACAATGAGCAGTTCTTC. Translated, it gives CASSEDGGGFSYNEQFF.

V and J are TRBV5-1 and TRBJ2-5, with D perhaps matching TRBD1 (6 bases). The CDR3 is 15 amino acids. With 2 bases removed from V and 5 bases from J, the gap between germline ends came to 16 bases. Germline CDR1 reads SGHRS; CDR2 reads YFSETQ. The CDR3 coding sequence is TGCGCCAGCAGCTTAAATCAGGGGCGCGGGGAGACCCAGTACTTC. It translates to CASSLNQGRGETQYF.